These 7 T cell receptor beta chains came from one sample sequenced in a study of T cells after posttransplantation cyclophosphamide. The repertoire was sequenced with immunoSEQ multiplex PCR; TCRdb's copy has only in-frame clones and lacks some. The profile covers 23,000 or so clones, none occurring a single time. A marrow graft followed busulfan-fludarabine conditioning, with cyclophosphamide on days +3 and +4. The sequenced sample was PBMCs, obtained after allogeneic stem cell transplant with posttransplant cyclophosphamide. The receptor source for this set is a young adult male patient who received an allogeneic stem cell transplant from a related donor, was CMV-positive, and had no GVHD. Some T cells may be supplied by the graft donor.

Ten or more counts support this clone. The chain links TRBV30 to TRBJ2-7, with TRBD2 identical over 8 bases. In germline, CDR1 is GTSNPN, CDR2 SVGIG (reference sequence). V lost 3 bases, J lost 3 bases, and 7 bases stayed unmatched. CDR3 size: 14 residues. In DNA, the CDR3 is TGTGCCTGGAGCGGACTAGCCACACTCTACGAGCAGTACTTC. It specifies CAWSGLATLYEQYF. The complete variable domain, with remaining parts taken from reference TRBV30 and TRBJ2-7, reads SQTIHQWPATLVQPVGSPLSLECTVEGTSNPNLYWYRQAAGRGLQLLFYSVGIGQISSEVPQNLSASRPQDRQFILSSKKLLLSDSGFYLCAWSGLATLYEQYFGPGTRLTVT.

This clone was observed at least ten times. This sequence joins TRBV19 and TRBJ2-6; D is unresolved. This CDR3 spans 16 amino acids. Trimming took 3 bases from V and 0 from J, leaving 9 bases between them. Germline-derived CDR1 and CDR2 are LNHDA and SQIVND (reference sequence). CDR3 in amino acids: CASSIPSYSGANVLTF. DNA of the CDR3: TGTGCCAGTAGTATCCCGTCCTACTCTGGGGCCAACGTCCTGACTTTC.

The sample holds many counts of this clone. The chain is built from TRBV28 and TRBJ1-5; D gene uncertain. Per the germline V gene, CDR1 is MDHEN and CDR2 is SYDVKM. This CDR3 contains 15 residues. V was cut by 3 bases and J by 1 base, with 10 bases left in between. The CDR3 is CASSFLTLSNQPQHF. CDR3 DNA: TGTGCCAGCAGTTTTTTGACACTGAGCAATCAGCCCCAGCATTTT.

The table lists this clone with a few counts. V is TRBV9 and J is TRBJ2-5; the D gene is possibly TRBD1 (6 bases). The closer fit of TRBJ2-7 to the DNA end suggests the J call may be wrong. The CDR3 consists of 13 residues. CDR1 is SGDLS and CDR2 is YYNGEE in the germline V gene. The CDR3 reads CASSTKGVNEQYF. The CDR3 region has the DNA TGTGCCAGCAGCACAAAGGGGGTGAACGAGCAGTACTTC.

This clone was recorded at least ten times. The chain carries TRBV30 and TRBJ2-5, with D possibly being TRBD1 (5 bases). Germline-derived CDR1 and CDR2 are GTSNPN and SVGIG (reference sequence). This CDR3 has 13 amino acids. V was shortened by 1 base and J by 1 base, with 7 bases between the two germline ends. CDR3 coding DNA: TGTGCCTGGAGTGGACAGATCCAAGAGACCCAGTACTTC. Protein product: CAWSGQIQETQYF.

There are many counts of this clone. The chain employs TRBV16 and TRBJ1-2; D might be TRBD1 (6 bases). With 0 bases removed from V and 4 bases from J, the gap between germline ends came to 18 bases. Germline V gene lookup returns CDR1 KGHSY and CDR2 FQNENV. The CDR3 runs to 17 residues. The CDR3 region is CASSQSPFRGPTYGYTF. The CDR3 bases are TGTGCCAGCAGCCAATCTCCATTCAGGGGCCCAACCTATGGCTACACCTTC. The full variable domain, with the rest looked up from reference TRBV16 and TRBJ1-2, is GEEVAQTPKHLVRGEGQKAKLYCAPIKGHSYVFWYQQVLKNEFKFLISFQNENVFDETGMPKERFSAKCLPNSPCSLEIQATKLEDSAVYFCASSQSPFRGPTYGYTFGSGTRLTVV.

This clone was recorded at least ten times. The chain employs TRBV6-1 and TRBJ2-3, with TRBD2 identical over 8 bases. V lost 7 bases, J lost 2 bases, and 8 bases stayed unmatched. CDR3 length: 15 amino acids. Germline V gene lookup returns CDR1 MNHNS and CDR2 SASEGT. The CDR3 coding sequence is TGTGCCAGCAATGGACTAGCTTCCTACACAGATACGCAGTATTTT. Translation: CASNGLASYTDTQYF.